Here is one TCR beta chain with its context. What it recognizes is unknown. Mismatch with germline at one junction end may stem from a read error. Researchers collected 9 to 10 milliliters of peripheral blood from every single donor. The data are from a study of blood T cells in healthy people across ages. Overall study results and limits: Donors of long life had a larger count of naive CD4+ cells and greater diversity than aged donors. Possibly confounding the expanded clonotype changes was the fact that donor CMV status was unknown.

Together with a sample-barcoded 5' primer, a J-beta primer mix was included in a second PCR lasting roughly 6 to 12 cycles. Every cDNA was tagged by a template-switch adaptor with 12 random nucleotides. In TCRdb, the 5' RACE reads were re-called with MiXCR into one record per CDR3 protein. This sample has about 1,600,000 distinct CDR3 sequences, with about 43% found just once. Per germline, CDR1 SEHNR and CDR2 FQNEAQ (reference sequence). The CDR3 totals 15 residues. Sequences were obtained from blood. The V and J genes are TRBV7-9 and TRBJ1-6, with TRBD1 matching over 7 bases. This receptor was taken from a woman in her late teens or twenties in good health. The chain's CDR3 is CASSFRDSQGSPPHF. CDR3 nucleotides: TGTGCCAGCAGCTTTCGGGACAGCCAAGGTTCACCCCCCCACTTT.